One and the same sample provided the 15 T cell receptor beta chains below, sequenced in a study of shared clonotypes between healthy human individuals. Assay used: immunoSEQ multiplex PCR; TCRdb lists only in-frame clones, some missing. The table has over a million clones, roughly 75% seen once; the top ten hold roughly 1.5%. Sequencing was carried out using memory CD4+ T cells sorted from blood. The subset is: CD45RA-negative fraction. These receptors were taken from a man younger than 35 in good health.

V usage is TRBV10-3 and J usage is TRBJ2-7; 7 bases are a match to TRBD1. The ends lost 11 bases at V and 6 bases at J; junction bases unmatched: 13. The CDR3 has 13 residues. Germline-derived CDR1 and CDR2 are ENHRY and SYGVKD. The CDR3: CAVDEGAASEQYF. The CDR3 DNA sequence: TGTGCCGTGGACGAGGGGGCAGCTTCCGAGCAGTACTTC.

V usage is TRBV10-3 and J usage is TRBJ1-5; D unresolved. V was cut by 9 bases and J by 5 bases, with 11 bases left in between. The CDR3 runs 12 residues. The germline gives CDR1 ENHRY, CDR2 SYGVKD. The CDR3 is CAIQDGDQPQHF. CDR3 DNA sequence: TGTGCCATTCAGGATGGGGATCAGCCCCAGCATTTT.

The chain uses TRBV27 and TRBJ2-5; tentative D call: TRBD2 (5 bases). The CDR3 totals 12 residues. The V end lost 8 bases, the J end lost 4 bases, and 11 bases lay between the germline ends. Looked up from germline, CDR1 is MNHEY and CDR2 is SMNVEV (reference sequence). The CDR3 sequence: CASRSRGETQYF. In DNA form, the CDR3 reads TGTGCCAGCCGTAGCCGGGGAGAGACCCAGTACTTC.

The chain is built from TRBV5-6 and TRBJ1-5; D possibly corresponds to TRBD1 (5 bases). The CDR3 sequence is 14 residues long. V lost 4 bases, J lost 5 bases, and 13 bases lay in between. The germline V gene encodes CDR1 SGHDT and CDR2 YYEEEE. The CDR3 nucleotides are TGTGCCAGCAGCCTTAGGGGTGTACATCAGCCCCAGCATTTT. Its protein product is CASSLRGVHQPQHF.

This chain links TRBV30 with TRBJ2-5, with 8 bases aligning to TRBD1. V dropped 5 bases and J dropped 7; count of bases not matched to a gene: 9. Germline V lookup: CDR1 GTSNPN, CDR2 SVGIG (reference sequence). This CDR3 is built from 13 residues. CDR3 nucleotides: TGTGCCTGGGAAAGGACAGGGTCGACGACCCAGTACTTC. It is translated as CAWERTGSTTQYF.

The chain employs TRBV14 and TRBJ2-3, with 10 bases fitting TRBD2. CDR1 and CDR2 from the germline V gene are SGHDN and FVKESK. The CDR3 sequence is 16 residues long. V was pared by 4 bases and J by 2 bases, with 6 bases of the junction left unmatched. CDR3: CASSPGLAVYTDTQYF. The CDR3 nucleotides read TGTGCCAGCAGCCCCGGACTAGCGGTTTACACAGATACGCAGTATTTT.

The rearrangement links TRBV5-6 to TRBJ2-5; D not certain. This CDR3 comprises 11 residues. V lost 4 bases and J lost 2, with 3 bases in between. Germline values: CDR1 SGHDT, CDR2 YYEEEE. CDR3 nucleotide sequence: TGTGCCAGCAGCATACAAGAGACCCAGTACTTC. It translates to CASSIQETQYF.

Concerning this clone: Other DNA sequences from this sample encode an identical CDR3 as well. The chain joins TRBV4-1 to TRBJ2-3; no reliable D call. Between the trimmed V and J ends, which lost 2 bases and 4 bases, there was a span of 4 bases. This CDR3 is built from 12 residues. CDR1 is MGHRA and CDR2 is YSYEKL in the germline V gene. The CDR3 loop reads CASSQIADTQYF. In nucleotides, the CDR3 is TGCGCCAGCAGCCAAATTGCAGATACGCAGTATTTT.

This chain joins TRBV11-1 and TRBJ1-1; D is possibly TRBD1 (6 bases). The V end was cut by 5 bases, the J end by 7 bases, with 26 bases between. Per the germline V gene, CDR1 is SGHAT and CDR2 is FQDESV (reference sequence). The CDR3 is made up of 17 amino acids. CDR3 residues: CASSPGKWGTPDGEAFF. DNA of the CDR3: TGTGCCAGCAGCCCAGGGAAGTGGGGGACACCCGACGGTGAAGCTTTCTTT.

This sequence joins TRBV18 and TRBJ1-4; unclear D gene. The germline V and J ends were trimmed by 2 bases and 0 bases, with 7 bases remaining between them. CDR1 is KGHSH and CDR2 is LQKENI in the germline V gene. The CDR3 sequence is 15 residues long. The chain's CDR3 is CASSPIIATNEKLFF. The CDR3 DNA reads TGTGCCAGCTCACCAATTATCGCAACTAATGAAAAACTGTTTTTT.

This clone occurred once. This chain connects TRBV11-2 to TRBJ2-4; D may be TRBD2 (5 bases). Germline V CDR1 and CDR2: SGHAT, FQNNGV. Between the trimmed V and J ends, which lost 1 base and 5 bases, there was a span of 12 bases. This CDR3 region has 15 residues. As DNA, the CDR3 is TGTGCCAGCAGCTTAGGCGGGCAGAGGGAAAACATTCAGTACTTC. Translating it yields CASSLGGQRENIQYF.

This clone occurred a few times. The chain uses TRBV19 and TRBJ1-2; perhaps TRBD1 as D (6 bases). The V end lost 4 bases, the J end lost 4 bases, and 13 bases lay between the germline ends. The length of the CDR3 is 14 residues. Per the germline V gene, CDR1 is LNHDA and CDR2 is SQIVND (reference sequence). Here the CDR3 DNA reads TGTGCCAGTAGTACCCCCAGGGGATCCTATGGCTACACCTTC. Its translation is CASSTPRGSYGYTF. The complete variable domain, with remaining parts taken from reference TRBV19 and TRBJ1-2, reads DGGITQSPKYLFRKEGQNVTLSCEQNLNHDAMYWYRQDPGQGLRLIYYSQIVNDFQKGDIAEGYSVSREKKESFPLTVTSAQKNPTAFYLCASSTPRGSYGYTFGSGTRLTVV.

The chain carries TRBV5-1 and TRBJ2-3; D not resolved. The V gene's germline CDR1 is SGHRS and CDR2 YFSETQ. V dropped 5 bases and J dropped 0 bases, with 13 bases sitting between them. CDR3 length: 15 residues. The CDR3 reads CASSSKGPSTDTQYF. In nucleotides, the CDR3 is TGCGCCAGCAGTTCTAAGGGTCCTAGCACAGATACGCAGTATTTT. Filled out from reference TRBV5-1 and TRBJ2-3, the complete variable domain reads KAGVTQTPRYLIKTRGQQVTLSCSPISGHRSVSWYQQTPGQGLQFLFEYFSETQRNKGNFPGRFSGRQFSNSRSEMNVSTLELGDSALYLCASSSKGPSTDTQYFGPGTRLTVL.

V usage is TRBV18 and J usage is TRBJ2-1; no firm D call. The CDR3 has 15 amino acids. Germline V gene data show CDR1 as KGHSH and CDR2 as LQKENI. V was shortened by 1 base and J by 0 bases, with 7 bases between the two germline ends. CDR3 in DNA: TGTGCCAGCTCACCACGAGCGTCCTCCTACAATGAGCAGTTCTTC. This sequence encodes CASSPRASSYNEQFF.

The rearrangement joins TRBV5-1 to TRBJ2-7; D gene ambiguous. The CDR3 is 15 residues long. The V gene lost 4 bases and the J gene lost 6 bases, with 20 bases spanning the gap. Germline V gives CDR1 SGHRS, CDR2 YFSETQ. DNA for the CDR3: TGCGCCAGCAGCCCGACGAGCCGGTTGGATAGCGAGCAGTACTTC. This codes for CASSPTSRLDSEQYF.